These 12 T cell receptor beta chains were all obtained from the same sample, sequenced in a study of blood T cell repertoires in COVID-19. Libraries were prepared by immunoSEQ multiplex PCR; TCRdb keeps only in-frame clonotypes and omits some of them. The sample gives some 100,000 clones, more than 60% of which show up once; roughly 2.7% is in the top ten. The specimen sequenced was peripheral blood. All receptors come from a man in his forties or fifties with acute or convalescent COVID-19.

This rearrangement joins TRBV2 to TRBJ1-2, with D uncertain. The CDR3 consists of 13 residues. Germline lookup yields CDR1 SNHLY and CDR2 FYNNEI. Trimming removed 1 base from V and 4 bases from J, with 7 bases in between. The CDR3 is CASSEEHPYGYTF. The CDR3 nucleotides read TGTGCCAGCAGTGAAGAACACCCCTATGGCTACACCTTC.

This chain connects TRBV5-1 to TRBJ2-1, with D perhaps matching TRBD1 (5 bases). CDR3 length: 14 amino acids. CDR1 and CDR2 from the germline V gene are SGHRS and YFSETQ. The V and J ends lost 0 bases and 12 bases respectively, with 16 bases between them. CDR3 protein: CASSLDGQGFWQFF. CDR3 coding DNA: TGCGCCAGCAGCTTGGACGGGCAGGGTTTTTGGCAGTTCTTC. Based on the CDR3 plus reference TRBV5-1 and TRBJ2-1, the full variable domain is KAGVTQTPRYLIKTRGQQVTLSCSPISGHRSVSWYQQTPGQGLQFLFEYFSETQRNKGNFPGRFSGRQFSNSRSEMNVSTLELGDSALYLCASSLDGQGFWQFFGPGTRLTVL.

V usage is TRBV27 and J usage is TRBJ2-1; 12 bases fit TRBD2. This CDR3 comprises 19 residues. V was pared by 4 bases and J by 1 base, with 11 bases of the junction left unmatched. Per the germline V gene, CDR1 is MNHEY and CDR2 is SMNVEV (reference sequence). The CDR3 nucleotides are TGTGCCAGCAGTTCGATACTAGCGGGAGGTCGGGGGTCCTACAATGAGCAGTTCTTC. Translated, it gives CASSSILAGGRGSYNEQFF.

This clone was observed a handful of times. This chain links TRBV4-2 with TRBJ2-1, with TRBD2 matching 8 bases. Germline assignment: CDR1 LGHNA and CDR2 YNFKEQ. The CDR3 loop spans 14 amino acids. V shed 0 bases, J shed 10 bases, and the junction held 5 bases outside the gene matches. The CDR3 nucleotides read TGTGCCAGCAGCCAAGACGCGGGGGGCCGCGAGCAGTTCTTC. This gives the protein CASSQDAGGREQFF.

This clone occurred a few times. The V gene is TRBV19, the J gene TRBJ1-4; D might be TRBD1 (5 bases). Trimming cost V 3 bases and J 2 bases, with 25 bases left between them. CDR1 and CDR2 from the germline V gene are LNHDA and SQIVND (reference sequence). The CDR3 spans 20 residues. CDR3 DNA: TGTGCCAGTAGTATGAAAGGGTTTAGGAGGGGTTTGACGACTAATGAAAAACTGTTTTTT. Its translation: CASSMKGFRRGLTTNEKLFF. Combining the CDR3 with reference TRBV19 and TRBJ1-4 gives the whole variable domain DGGITQSPKYLFRKEGQNVTLSCEQNLNHDAMYWYRQDPGQGLRLIYYSQIVNDFQKGDIAEGYSVSREKKESFPLTVTSAQKNPTAFYLCASSMKGFRRGLTTNEKLFFGSGTQLSVL.

This clone showed up just once. V is TRBV16 and J is TRBJ2-2; D possibly corresponds to TRBD1 (7 bases). V lost 2 bases, J lost 7 bases, and 14 bases lay in between. Looked up from germline, CDR1 is KGHSY and CDR2 is FQNENV. This CDR3 comprises 15 residues. CDR3 region: CASSQAYRGGGELFF. The CDR3 DNA follows: TGTGCCAGCAGCCAAGCATACAGGGGAGGCGGGGAGCTGTTTTTT.

The chain links TRBV3-1 (or the pseudogene TRBV3-2) to TRBJ2-1, with 8 bases fitting TRBD2. Germline trimming cut 0 bases from V and 12 bases from J; bases unmatched to any gene: 4. The V gene's germline CDR1 is LGHDT and CDR2 YNNKEL (reference sequence). There are 13 residues in the CDR3. The CDR3 bases are TGTGCCAGCAGCCAAGAAGTGGCGGGGGGGCAGTTCTTC. It specifies CASSQEVAGGQFF.

CDR3 in DNA: TGTGCCAGCACCGCCCGAACACGCTACGAGCAGTACTTC. It codes for CASTARTRYEQYF. The chain is built from TRBV2 and TRBJ2-7, with no clear D. The CDR3 sequence is 13 residues long. V was trimmed by 7 bases and J by 3 bases, leaving 13 bases between them. Per germline, CDR1 SNHLY and CDR2 FYNNEI.

V is TRBV5-1 and J is TRBJ2-7, with 9 bases that match TRBD1. From germline, CDR1 is SGHRS and CDR2 YFSETQ. With 4 bases clipped from V and 5 bases from J, the junction kept 7 bases outside the gene matches. This CDR3 spans 14 amino acids. This CDR3 is CASSQGQGFDEQYF. In DNA, the CDR3 is TGCGCCAGCAGCCAAGGACAGGGGTTCGACGAGCAGTACTTC.

The J gene is TRBJ1-2, the V gene TRBV19; TRBD1 is a possible D gene (5 bases). With 3 bases removed from V and 8 bases from J, the gap between germline ends came to 16 bases. Germline V gene lookup returns CDR1 LNHDA and CDR2 SQIVND (reference sequence). The CDR3 is made up of 14 amino acids. CDR3 amino acids: CASSIGEGLGGYTF. The CDR3, as DNA: TGTGCCAGTAGTATTGGGGAGGGGCTCGGCGGCTACACCTTC.

The chain has TRBV12-5 and TRBJ2-1, with 11 positions matching TRBD2. From germline, CDR1 is LGHNT and CDR2 FRNRAP. The length of the CDR3 is 14 residues. With 4 bases clipped from V and 7 bases from J, the junction kept 3 bases outside the gene matches. In nucleotides, the CDR3 is TGTGCTAGTGGTTCCTTAGCGGGAGGGAATGAGCAGTTCTTC. It is translated as CASGSLAGGNEQFF.

The rearrangement joins TRBV20-1 to TRBJ2-3; 15 bases fit TRBD2. The CDR3 runs 18 residues. The J segment lost 6 bases and the V segment lost 3 bases, leaving 13 bases of the junction unmatched. Germline V gene sequence: CDR1 DFQATT, CDR2 SNEGSKA (reference sequence). The CDR3 sequence is CSASPAGLAGGPEDTQYF. The DNA for the CDR3 is TGCAGTGCTAGTCCGGCCGGACTAGCGGGAGGGCCAGAGGATACGCAGTATTTT.